This section outlines one T cell receptor (beta chain) sequence together with its context. The CDR3 has 16 amino acids. Germline CDR1 and CDR2: SEHNR and FQNEAQ (reference sequence). The V segment lost 4 bases and the J segment 9 bases; nucleotides outside the gene matches: 11. The data were taken from a study of shared clonotypes between healthy human individuals. Every immunoSEQ plate was one replicate of a subset's evenly spread DNA. Generated by immunoSEQ multiplex PCR, the TCRdb table keeps only in-frame clones and is missing some. The sample consists of roughly 700,000 clones, under 80% of them appearing once.

The specimen sequenced was memory CD4+ T cells sorted from blood. The subset: CD45RA-negative fraction. This receptor was obtained from a woman aged 25 to 39 in good health. The genes are TRBV7-9 and TRBJ2-7; 14 positions match TRBD2. This CDR3 reads CASSWGLAGDLGGQYF. The CDR3 bases are TGTGCCAGCAGCTGGGGACTAGCGGGAGATTTGGGCGGGCAGTACTTC. Based on the CDR3 plus reference TRBV7-9 and TRBJ2-7, the full variable domain is DTGVSQNPRHKITKRGQNVTFRCDPISEHNRLYWYRQTLGQGPEFLTYFQNEAQLEKSRLLSDRFSAERPKGSFSTLEIQRTEQGDSAMYLCASSWGLAGDLGGQYFGPGTRLTVT.